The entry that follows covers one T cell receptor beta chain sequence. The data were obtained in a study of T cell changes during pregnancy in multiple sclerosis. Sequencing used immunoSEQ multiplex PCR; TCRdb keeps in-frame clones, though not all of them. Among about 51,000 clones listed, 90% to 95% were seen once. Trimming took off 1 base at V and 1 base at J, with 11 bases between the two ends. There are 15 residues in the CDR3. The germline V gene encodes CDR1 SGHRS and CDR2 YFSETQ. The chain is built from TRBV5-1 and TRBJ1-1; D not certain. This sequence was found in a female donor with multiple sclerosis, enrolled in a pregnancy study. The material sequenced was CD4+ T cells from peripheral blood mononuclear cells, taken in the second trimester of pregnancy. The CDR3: CASSLYGSGNTEAFF. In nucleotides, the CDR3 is TGCGCCAGCAGCTTGTACGGGTCGGGGAACACTGAAGCTTTCTTT.